These 29 T cell receptor beta chains originate from one sample sequenced in a study of T cell responses to AZD1222 COVID-19 vaccine listed by TCRdb under 2021. What this sample's time point label stands for: baseline before first vaccination. Library preparation employed the immunoSEQ multiplex PCR assay. Held by TCRdb, this immuneACCESS table contains in-frame sequences only and omits some clones. Under half of the omission traces to an unresolved V gene where checked; the cause of the rest is unknown. This sample holds about 140,000 clones; 92% were observed only once. Of the sample, around 2.5% is held by the ten largest clones. Source: peripheral blood, taken on day 0 of AZD1222 vaccination. Receptors were obtained from an adult in good health.

The V gene is TRBV19, the J gene TRBJ1-5; TRBD1 is a possible D gene (5 bases). Germline V CDR1 and CDR2: LNHDA, SQIVND (reference sequence). The CDR3 is made up of 15 amino acids. The germline V and J ends were trimmed by 4 bases and 1 base, with 11 bases remaining between them. The CDR3 bases are TGTGCCAGTAGTACATACCGGGACAGCAATCAGCCCCAGCATTTT. Translated, it gives CASSTYRDSNQPQHF.

This sequence joins TRBV10-3 and TRBJ2-5; 10 bases fit TRBD1. Germline lookup yields CDR1 ENHRY and CDR2 SYGVKD. The V gene end was trimmed by 10 bases and the J gene end by 3 bases; junction bases not matched to a gene: 5. The CDR3 is 13 residues long. In nucleotides, the CDR3 is TGTGCCACCTCGGGACAGGGGAAAGAGACCCAGTACTTC. This sequence encodes CATSGQGKETQYF.

The rearrangement uses TRBV28 and TRBJ2-1; tentative D call: TRBD1 (5 bases). Trimming removed 3 bases from V and 9 bases from J, with 6 bases in between. The CDR3 loop spans 11 amino acids. The V gene's germline CDR1 is MDHEN and CDR2 SYDVKM. The CDR3 is CASSFRGEQFF. The CDR3 nucleotides read TGTGCCAGCAGTTTTAGGGGTGAGCAGTTCTTC.

V gene TRBV7-2 combines with J gene TRBJ2-5; no clear D. The CDR3 runs 15 residues. V was clipped by 3 bases and J by 2 bases, with 13 bases between them. The V gene's germline CDR1 is SGHTA and CDR2 FQGNSA. The CDR3, as DNA: TGTGCCAGCAGCTTCGGCGCGACGACACAAGAGACCCAGTACTTC. Its protein product is CASSFGATTQETQYF.

The rearrangement uses TRBV29-1 and TRBJ2-7; D gene ambiguous. Trimming left V 5 bases short and J 2 bases short, with 7 bases between. The CDR3 is made up of 11 amino acids. CDR1 and CDR2 (germline): SQVTM, ANQGSEA. CDR3 in DNA: TGCAGCGTTCGGGCAACCTACGAGCAGTACTTC. Translating gives CSVRATYEQYF.

The CDR3 is CASSVRLAENTGELFF. CDR3 nucleotide sequence: TGTGCCAGCAGCGTACGACTAGCGGAGAACACCGGGGAGCTGTTTTTT. The rearrangement joins TRBV9 to TRBJ2-2, with TRBD2 matching over 9 bases. The V and J ends lost 1 base and 1 base, in that order; junction bases with no gene match: 2. Germline lookup yields CDR1 SGDLS and CDR2 YYNGEE. This CDR3 contains 16 residues.

The V gene is TRBV5-1, the J gene TRBJ2-6; the D gene is possibly TRBD1 (6 bases). Trimming took off 1 base at V and 4 bases at J, with 12 bases between the two ends. This CDR3 is 16 amino acids long. Germline V gene data show CDR1 as SGHRS and CDR2 as YFSETQ. CDR3 sequence: CASSLQAGVGANVLTF. CDR3 DNA: TGCGCCAGCAGCTTGCAAGCAGGGGTCGGGGCCAACGTCCTGACTTTC.

The chain carries TRBV30 and TRBJ1-1, with 9 bases matching TRBD1. After removal of 5 bases from V and 1 base from J, the junction contained 5 bases not matched to a gene. The germline V gene has CDR1 GTSNPN and CDR2 SVGIG (reference sequence). This CDR3 is built from 14 residues. The CDR3 region is CAWARQGGNTEAFF. CDR3 in DNA: TGTGCCTGGGCCAGACAGGGGGGGAACACTGAAGCTTTCTTT.

The chain links TRBV2 to TRBJ1-5; D not resolved. Trimming pared 4 bases from V and 4 bases from J, leaving 14 bases between. Germline loops: CDR1 SNHLY, CDR2 FYNNEI. The CDR3 consists of 15 residues. The DNA of the CDR3 is TGTGCCAGCAGTGGACGCGCAGTCAGAAATCAGCCCCAGCATTTT. The encoded protein is CASSGRAVRNQPQHF.

The chain has TRBV10-3 and TRBJ1-5; D is unresolved. The CDR3 totals 12 residues. The ends were cut back, 3 bases at V and 6 bases at J, with 6 bases in the middle. In germline, CDR1 is ENHRY, CDR2 SYGVKD. The CDR3 protein is CAISDLGQPQHF. The DNA for the CDR3 is TGTGCCATCAGTGACTTGGGTCAGCCCCAGCATTTT.

In its sample, this clone was seen once. This rearrangement joins TRBV5-1 to TRBJ2-2; D uncertain. Between the trimmed V and J ends, which lost 6 bases and 0 bases, there was a span of 12 bases. Germline CDR1 SGHRS, CDR2 YFSETQ. This CDR3 region has 15 residues. CDR3 residues: CASNAGTSNTGELFF. The DNA for the CDR3 is TGCGCCAGCAACGCAGGAACCTCGAACACCGGGGAGCTGTTTTTT.

This rearrangement joins TRBV12-3 or TRBV12-4 to TRBJ1-2; D is unresolved. V lost 5 bases, J lost 8 bases, and 15 bases lay in between. This CDR3 contains 13 residues. The CDR3 DNA sequence: TGTGCCAGCAGTGCTGAGCCTATGCGGGGCTACACCTTC. This gives the protein CASSAEPMRGYTF.

The J gene is TRBJ1-5, the V gene TRBV10-3, with 7 bases fitting TRBD1. The V gene end was trimmed by 6 bases and the J gene end by 6 bases; junction bases not matched to a gene: 8. CDR3 length: 14 residues. From germline, CDR1 is ENHRY and CDR2 SYGVKD. The CDR3 is CAIRETGSGQPQHF. In DNA form, the CDR3 reads TGTGCCATCAGGGAGACAGGGTCAGGTCAGCCCCAGCATTTT.

The J gene is TRBJ2-5, the V gene TRBV5-1; 11 nucleotides align to TRBD2. V shed 4 bases and J 1 base; nucleotides not matched to a gene: 3. Germline-derived CDR1 and CDR2 are SGHRS and YFSETQ. The CDR3 sequence is 15 residues long. This chain's CDR3 is CASSPLAGGQETQYF. The CDR3 region has the DNA TGCGCCAGCAGCCCTCTAGCGGGGGGCCAAGAGACCCAGTACTTC.

The gene calls are TRBV7-2 and TRBJ2-5; D unclear. The length of the CDR3 is 14 residues. Germline lookup yields CDR1 SGHTA and CDR2 FQGNSA. The V gene lost 1 base and the J gene lost 0 bases, with 6 bases spanning the gap. This CDR3 is CASSLGAHQETQYF. DNA of the CDR3: TGTGCCAGCAGCTTAGGGGCTCACCAAGAGACCCAGTACTTC.

V is TRBV6-1 and J is TRBJ1-2; D not certain. Germline V gene lookup returns CDR1 MNHNS and CDR2 SASEGT. Trimming removed 5 bases at V and 4 bases at J, with 17 bases between. This CDR3 region has 15 residues. In DNA form, the CDR3 reads TGTGCCAGCAGTCTCTCCTTCCCAGGAGGCTATGGCTACACCTTC. Amino acid sequence: CASSLSFPGGYGYTF.

The rearrangement uses TRBV3-1 (or the pseudogene TRBV3-2) and TRBJ1-2; D gene ambiguous. CDR1 and CDR2 (germline): LGHDT, YNNKEL (reference sequence). V shed 1 base and J shed 2 bases, with 8 bases lying between them. This CDR3 is built from 14 residues. The CDR3 here is CASSQVQGNYGYTF. The CDR3 DNA is TGTGCCAGCAGCCAAGTGCAAGGGAACTATGGCTACACCTTC.

The rearrangement uses TRBV2 and TRBJ2-5; D uncertain. Trimming left V 6 bases short and J 1 base short, with 9 bases between. The CDR3 runs 13 residues. Germline V gives CDR1 SNHLY, CDR2 FYNNEI. CDR3 amino acids: CASRASLQETQYF. In DNA form, the CDR3 reads TGTGCCAGCAGGGCGAGCCTCCAAGAGACCCAGTACTTC.

The rearrangement uses TRBV9 and TRBJ2-7; D gene unclear. Germline assignment: CDR1 SGDLS and CDR2 YYNGEE. The V end lost 0 bases, the J end lost 0 bases, and 7 bases lay between the germline ends. There are 14 residues in the CDR3. The CDR3 region has the DNA TGTGCCAGCAGCGTAGATGGGGACTCCTACGAGCAGTACTTC. This gives the protein CASSVDGDSYEQYF.

This clone showed up just once. The chain recombines TRBV7-9 with TRBJ2-3, with D perhaps matching TRBD2 (6 bases). V was shortened by 5 bases and J by 7 bases, with 19 bases between the two germline ends. The CDR3 totals 15 residues. Per germline, CDR1 SEHNR and CDR2 FQNEAQ (reference sequence). In nucleotides, the CDR3 is TGTGCCAGCAGCCCGGTGGAGGGAGGTAGAAATACGCAGTATTTT. This codes for CASSPVEGGRNTQYF.

The table lists this clone with a few counts. The chain is built from TRBV3-1 (or the pseudogene TRBV3-2) and TRBJ2-2, with 9 bases fitting TRBD2. V was clipped by 5 bases and J by 7 bases; unmatched bases: 11. The CDR3 extends over 16 amino acids. Germline lookup yields CDR1 LGHDT and CDR2 YNNKEL (reference sequence). The CDR3 reads CASSTRNSGGDGELFF. The CDR3 bases are TGTGCCAGCAGCACGAGGAATAGCGGGGGAGACGGGGAGCTGTTTTTT.

The chain joins TRBV7-9 to TRBJ1-6; maybe TRBD1 (6 bases). This CDR3 is built from 15 residues. Germline values: CDR1 SEHNR, CDR2 FQNEAQ (reference sequence). V was trimmed by 5 bases and J by 3 bases, leaving 11 bases between them. The CDR3 reads CASSPTGSYNSPLHF. The CDR3 region has the DNA TGTGCCAGCAGCCCGACAGGAAGCTATAATTCACCCCTCCACTTT.

The V and J genes are TRBV19 and TRBJ1-2; D might be TRBD1 (5 bases). Trimming cost V 7 bases and J 6 bases, with 21 bases left between them. The CDR3 spans 15 residues. Germline V gives CDR1 LNHDA, CDR2 SQIVND (reference sequence). In nucleotides, the CDR3 is TGTGCCAGTACCCTAGAAGGTCAGGGAAGGGATGGCTACACCTTC. The encoded protein is CASTLEGQGRDGYTF.

The V gene is TRBV5-4, the J gene TRBJ2-6, with a tentative D call TRBD1 (5 bases). Trimming left V 1 base short and J 2 bases short, with 7 bases between. Germline loops: CDR1 SGHNT, CDR2 YYREEE (reference sequence). This CDR3 region has 15 residues. The DNA for the CDR3 is TGTGCCAGCAGCTTGCGACAGCCTGGGGCCAACGTCCTGACTTTC. It is translated as CASSLRQPGANVLTF.

V gene TRBV30 combines with J gene TRBJ1-1, with TRBD1 matching 8 bases. V gave up 1 base and J gave up 4 bases; unmatched junction bases: 2. CDR3 length: 13 amino acids. Germline loops: CDR1 GTSNPN, CDR2 SVGIG (reference sequence). DNA for the CDR3: TGTGCCTGGAGTGAGGGACAGGTCACTGAAGCTTTCTTT. Encoded protein: CAWSEGQVTEAFF.

V usage is TRBV5-1 and J usage is TRBJ1-2, with D possibly TRBD1 on 6 matching bases. Looked up from germline, CDR1 is SGHRS and CDR2 is YFSETQ. The CDR3 length is 16 residues. The V gene lost 0 bases and the J gene lost 7 bases, with 19 bases spanning the gap. The CDR3 bases are TGCGCCAGCAGCTTGGCCTCGGGACATCCTACGAGTGGCTACACCTTC. It translates to CASSLASGHPTSGYTF. Looking up the rest from reference TRBV5-1 and TRBJ1-2 gives the full variable domain: KAGVTQTPRYLIKTRGQQVTLSCSPISGHRSVSWYQQTPGQGLQFLFEYFSETQRNKGNFPGRFSGRQFSNSRSEMNVSTLELGDSALYLCASSLASGHPTSGYTFGSGTRLTVV.

This chain links TRBV6-6 with TRBJ1-2; D is ambiguous. V dropped 8 bases and J dropped 4 bases, with 11 bases sitting between them. Germline CDR1 reads MNHNY; CDR2 reads SVGAGI (reference sequence). The CDR3 has 12 amino acids. The chain's CDR3 is CASGGQTYGYTF. The CDR3 nucleotides read TGTGCCAGCGGCGGGCAGACCTATGGCTACACCTTC.

The gene calls are TRBV7-9 and TRBJ1-6; 8 nucleotides line up with TRBD1. Trimming cost V 5 bases and J 10 bases; bases outside gene matches: 7. Germline loops: CDR1 SEHNR, CDR2 FQNEAQ (reference sequence). This CDR3 region has 14 residues. In DNA form, the CDR3 reads TGTGCCAGCAGCCCAGGACAGGGACGGTCACCCCTCCACTTT. As protein: CASSPGQGRSPLHF.

This chain links TRBV2 with TRBJ1-6; D gene unclear. V was trimmed by 3 bases and J by 6 bases, leaving 6 bases between them. Germline V CDR1 and CDR2: SNHLY, FYNNEI. This CDR3 is 13 amino acids long. The CDR3 DNA reads TGTGCCAGCAGTGACAGGCCTAATTCACCCCTCCACTTT. It encodes CASSDRPNSPLHF.